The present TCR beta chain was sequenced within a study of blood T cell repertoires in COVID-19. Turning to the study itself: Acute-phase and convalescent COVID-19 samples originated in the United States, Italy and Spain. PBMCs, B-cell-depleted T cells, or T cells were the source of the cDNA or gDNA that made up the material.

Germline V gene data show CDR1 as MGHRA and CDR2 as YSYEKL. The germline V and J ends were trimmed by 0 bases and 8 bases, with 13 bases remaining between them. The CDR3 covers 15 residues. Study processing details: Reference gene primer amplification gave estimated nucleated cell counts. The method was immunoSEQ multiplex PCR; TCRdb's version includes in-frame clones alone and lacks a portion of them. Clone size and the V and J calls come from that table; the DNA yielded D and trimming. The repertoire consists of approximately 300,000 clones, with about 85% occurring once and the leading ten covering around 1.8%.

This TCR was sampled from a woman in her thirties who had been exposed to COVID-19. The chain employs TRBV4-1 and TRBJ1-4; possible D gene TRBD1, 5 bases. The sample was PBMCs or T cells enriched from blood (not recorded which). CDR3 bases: TGCGCCAGCAGCCAAGAAAGGGACGCGGGGGAAAAACTGTTTTTT. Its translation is CASSQERDAGEKLFF.